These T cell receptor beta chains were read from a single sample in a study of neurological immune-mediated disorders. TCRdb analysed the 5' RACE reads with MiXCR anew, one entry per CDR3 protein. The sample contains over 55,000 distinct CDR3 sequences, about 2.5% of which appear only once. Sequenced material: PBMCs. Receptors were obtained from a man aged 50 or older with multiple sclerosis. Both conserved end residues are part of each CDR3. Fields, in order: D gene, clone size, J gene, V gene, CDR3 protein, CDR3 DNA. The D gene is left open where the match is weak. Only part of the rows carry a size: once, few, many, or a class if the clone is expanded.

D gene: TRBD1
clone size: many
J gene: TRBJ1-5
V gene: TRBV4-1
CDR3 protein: CASSLTQGDQPQHF
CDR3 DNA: TGCGCCAGCAGCCTAACACAGGGGGACCAGCCCCAGCATTTT

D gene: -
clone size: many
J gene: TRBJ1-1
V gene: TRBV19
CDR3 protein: CASSEQAVRTEAFF
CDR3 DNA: TGTGCCAGTAGTGAACAGGCGGTGAGGACTGAAGCTTTCTTT

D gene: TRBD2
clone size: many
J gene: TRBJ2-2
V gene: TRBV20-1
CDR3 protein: CSASRGGRTGELFF
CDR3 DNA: TGCAGTGCTAGCCGGGGGGGCCGAACCGGGGAGCTGTTTTTT

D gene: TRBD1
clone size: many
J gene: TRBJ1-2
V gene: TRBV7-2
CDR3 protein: CASREPGTGTHGYTF
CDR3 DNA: TGTGCCAGCAGGGAACCCGGGACAGGGACCCATGGCTACACCTTC

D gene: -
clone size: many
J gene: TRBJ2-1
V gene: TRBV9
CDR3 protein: CASSASQGFNEQFF
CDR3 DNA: TGTGCCAGCAGCGCTAGCCAGGGATTCAATGAGCAGTTCTTC

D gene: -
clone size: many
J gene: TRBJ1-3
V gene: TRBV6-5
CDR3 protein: CASSYSRPSSGNTIYF
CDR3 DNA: TGTGCCAGCAGTTACTCGCGGCCGAGCTCTGGAAACACCATATATTTT

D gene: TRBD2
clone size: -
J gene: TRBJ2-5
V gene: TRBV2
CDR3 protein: CASKRGGGQETQYF
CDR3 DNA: TGTGCCAGCAAACGGGGGGGCGGACAAGAGACCCAGTACTTC

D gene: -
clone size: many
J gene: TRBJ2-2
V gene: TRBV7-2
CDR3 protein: CASVGLYTGELFF
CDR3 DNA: TGTGCCAGCGTTGGACTATACACCGGGGAGCTGTTTTTT

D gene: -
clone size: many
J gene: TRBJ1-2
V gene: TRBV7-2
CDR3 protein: CASSLDTTVLYTF
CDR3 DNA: TGTGCCAGCAGCCTGGACACCACAGTCCTCTACACCTTC

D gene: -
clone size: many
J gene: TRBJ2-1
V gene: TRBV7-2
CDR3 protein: CASSVGSGNEQFF
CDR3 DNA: TGTGCCAGCAGCGTGGGGAGCGGGAATGAGCAGTTCTTC

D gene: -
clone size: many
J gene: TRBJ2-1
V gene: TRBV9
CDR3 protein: CASSVIGGAGNEQFF
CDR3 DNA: TGTGCCAGCAGCGTCATTGGGGGCGCGGGGAATGAGCAGTTCTTC

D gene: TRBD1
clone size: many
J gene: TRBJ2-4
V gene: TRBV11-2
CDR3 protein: CASSTVQGQLAKNIQYF
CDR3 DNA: TGTGCCAGCAGCACAGTACAGGGGCAACTAGCCAAAAACATTCAGTACTTC

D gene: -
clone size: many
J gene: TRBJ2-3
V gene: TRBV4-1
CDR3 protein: CASSQDRGGVDTQYF
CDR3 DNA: TGCGCCAGCAGCCAAGATCGTGGGGGTGTGGATACGCAGTATTTT

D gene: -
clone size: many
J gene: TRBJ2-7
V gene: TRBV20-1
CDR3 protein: CSARDGQRQYF
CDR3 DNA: TGCAGTGCTAGAGATGGGCAGAGGCAGTACTTC

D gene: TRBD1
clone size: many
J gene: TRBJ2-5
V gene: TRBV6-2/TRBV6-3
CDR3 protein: CASLQGNKKTQYF
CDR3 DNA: TGTGCCAGCCTACAGGGGAACAAAAAGACCCAGTACTTC

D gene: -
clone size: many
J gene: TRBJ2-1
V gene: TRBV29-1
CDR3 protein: CSGSPINNEQFF
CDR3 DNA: TGCAGCGGCTCCCCAATAAACAATGAGCAGTTCTTC

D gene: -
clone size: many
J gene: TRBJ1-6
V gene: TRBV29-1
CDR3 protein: CSVVWGQNSPLHF
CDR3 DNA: TGCAGCGTTGTCTGGGGGCAAAATTCACCCCTCCACTTT

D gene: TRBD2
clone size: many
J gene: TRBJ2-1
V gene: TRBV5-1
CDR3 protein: CASSGGGANNEQFF
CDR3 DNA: TGCGCCAGCAGTGGCGGGGGGGCTAACAATGAGCAGTTCTTC

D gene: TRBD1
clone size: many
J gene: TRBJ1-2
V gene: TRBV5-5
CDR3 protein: CASSKGQPNLANYGYTF
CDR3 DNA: TGTGCCAGCAGCAAGGGACAGCCGAATCTGGCTAACTATGGCTACACCTTC

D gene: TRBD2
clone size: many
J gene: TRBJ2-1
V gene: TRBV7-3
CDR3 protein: CASSGPGRNNEQFF
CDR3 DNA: TGTGCCAGCAGCGGACCCGGGAGGAACAATGAGCAGTTCTTC

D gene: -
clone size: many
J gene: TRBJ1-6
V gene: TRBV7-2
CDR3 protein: CASSLPGANSPLHF
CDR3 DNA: TGTGCCAGCAGCTTACCGGGGGCTAATTCACCCCTCCACTTT

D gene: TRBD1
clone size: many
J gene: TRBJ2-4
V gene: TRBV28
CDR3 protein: CASRPTGALAKNIQYF
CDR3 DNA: TGTGCCAGCAGACCGACAGGGGCTCTAGCCAAAAACATTCAGTACTTC

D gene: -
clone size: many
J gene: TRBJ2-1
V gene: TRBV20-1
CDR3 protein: CSATDTRNEQFF
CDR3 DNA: TGCAGTGCTACGGACACTCGCAATGAGCAGTTCTTC

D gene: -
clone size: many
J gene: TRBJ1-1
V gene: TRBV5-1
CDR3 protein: CASSLGAGMNTEAFF
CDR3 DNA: TGCGCCAGCAGCTTGGGGGCAGGGATGAACACTGAAGCTTTCTTT

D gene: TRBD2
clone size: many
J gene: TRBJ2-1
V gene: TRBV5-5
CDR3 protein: CASSPAALAGAYNEQFF
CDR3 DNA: TGTGCCAGCAGCCCAGCAGCGTTAGCGGGGGCGTACAATGAGCAGTTCTTC

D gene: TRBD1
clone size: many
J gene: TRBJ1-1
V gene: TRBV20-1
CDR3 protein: CSALDRGSNTEAFF
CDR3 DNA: TGCAGTGCGTTGGACAGGGGATCGAACACTGAAGCTTTCTTT

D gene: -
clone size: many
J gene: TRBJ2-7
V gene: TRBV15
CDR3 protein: CATSRVREAYEQYF
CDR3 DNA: TGTGCCACCAGCAGAGTCCGCGAGGCCTACGAGCAGTACTTC

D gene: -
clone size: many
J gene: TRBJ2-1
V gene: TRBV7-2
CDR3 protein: CASSLVPGQYNEQFF
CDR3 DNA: TGTGCCAGCAGCTTAGTGCCAGGACAATACAATGAGCAGTTCTTC

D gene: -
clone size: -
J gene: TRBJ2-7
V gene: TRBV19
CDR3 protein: CASSSNWQESSYEQYF
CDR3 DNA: TGTGCCAGTAGTAGCAATTGGCAGGAGAGCTCCTACGAGCAGTACTTC

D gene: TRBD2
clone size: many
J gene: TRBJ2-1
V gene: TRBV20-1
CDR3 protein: CSARSERGAGEQFF
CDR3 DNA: TGCAGTGCTAGATCCGAGCGGGGGGCGGGTGAGCAGTTCTTC

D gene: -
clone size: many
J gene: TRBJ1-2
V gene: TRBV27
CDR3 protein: CASSSVQSHGYTF
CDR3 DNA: TGTGCCAGCAGTTCGGTTCAGTCTCACGGCTACACCTTC

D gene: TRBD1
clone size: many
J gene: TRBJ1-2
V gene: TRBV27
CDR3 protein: CASSPRQGEGGYTF
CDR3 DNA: TGTGCCAGCAGTCCCAGACAGGGAGAAGGGGGCTACACCTTC

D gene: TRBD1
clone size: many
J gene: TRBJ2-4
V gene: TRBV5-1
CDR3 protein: CASSLDGQGTNIQYF
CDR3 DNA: TGCGCCAGCAGCTTGGACGGACAGGGGACAAACATTCAGTACTTC

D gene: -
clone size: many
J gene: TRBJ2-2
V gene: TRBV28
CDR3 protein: CASRNGPRTGELFF
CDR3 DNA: TGTGCCAGCAGAAACGGGCCCCGCACCGGGGAGCTGTTTTTT

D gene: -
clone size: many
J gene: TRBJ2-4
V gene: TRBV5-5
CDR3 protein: CASSSGHLNIQYF
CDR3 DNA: TGTGCCAGCAGCTCGGGACACTTGAACATTCAGTACTTC

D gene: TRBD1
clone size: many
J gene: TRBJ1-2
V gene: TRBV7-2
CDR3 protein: CASSLVAGGWYGYTF
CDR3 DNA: TGTGCCAGCAGCTTAGTAGCAGGGGGGTGGTATGGCTACACCTTC

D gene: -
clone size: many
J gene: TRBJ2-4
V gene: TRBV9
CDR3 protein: CASSVGLAKNIQYF
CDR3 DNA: TGTGCCAGCAGCGTAGGACTAGCCAAAAACATTCAGTACTTC

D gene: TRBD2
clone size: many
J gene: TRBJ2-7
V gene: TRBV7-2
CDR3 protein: CASSLEGRGAYEQYF
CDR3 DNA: TGTGCCAGCAGCTTAGAGGGGCGGGGGGCCTACGAGCAGTACTTC

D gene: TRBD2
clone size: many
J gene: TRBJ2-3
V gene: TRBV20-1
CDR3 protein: CSARERGISTDTQYF
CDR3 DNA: TGCAGTGCTAGGGAGCGGGGGATAAGCACAGATACGCAGTATTTT

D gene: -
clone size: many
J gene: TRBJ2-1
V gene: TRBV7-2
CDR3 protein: CASSPGRVRVVAYNEQFF
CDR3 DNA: TGTGCCAGCAGCCCAGGTAGGGTGCGAGTCGTCGCCTACAATGAGCAGTTCTTC

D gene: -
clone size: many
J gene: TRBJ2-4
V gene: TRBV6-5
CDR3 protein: CASTPDSRGVKNIQYF
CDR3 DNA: TGTGCCAGCACCCCAGACTCTAGAGGGGTGAAAAACATTCAGTACTTC

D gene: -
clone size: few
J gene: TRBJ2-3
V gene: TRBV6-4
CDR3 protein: CASSRAAGTTDTQYF
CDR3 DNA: TGTGCCAGCAGTCGAGCGGCCGGAACCACAGATACGCAGTATTTT

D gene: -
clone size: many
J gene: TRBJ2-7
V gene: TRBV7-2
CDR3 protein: CASSLQQGYEQYF
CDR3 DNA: TGTGCCAGCAGCTTACAACAGGGCTACGAGCAGTACTTC

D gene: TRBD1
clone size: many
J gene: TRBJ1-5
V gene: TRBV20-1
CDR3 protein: CSAATDRENQPQHF
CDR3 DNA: TGCAGTGCCGCTACGGACAGGGAGAATCAGCCCCAGCATTTT

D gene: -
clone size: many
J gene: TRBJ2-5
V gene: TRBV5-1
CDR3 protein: CASANGGGPLDQYF
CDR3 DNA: TGCGCCAGCGCGAACGGTGGGGGGCCATTGGACCAGTACTTC